The source of this T cell receptor beta chain is a study of cytomegalovirus exposure and HLA in healthy donors. Study-level results: It was reported that the classifier diagnosed cytomegalovirus status with high specificity and sensitivity in both the original and validation cohorts.

13 Jbeta primers and 60 Vbeta primers were used for the PCR. Assay: immunoSEQ multiplex PCR; the TCRdb copy retains only in-frame clones and omits some. Here the sample spans more than 80,000 clones, roughly 69% being singletons. Regarding this clone: Antigen specificity is unknown.

The germline CDR1 and CDR2 sequences are GTSNPN and SVGIG (reference sequence). The CDR3 runs 14 residues. Trimming at V came to 2 bases and at J to 1 base, leaving 2 bases not matched to a gene. The TCR originated in a man over 45 in good health and CMV-seronegative. The V and J genes are TRBV30 and TRBJ2-4, with TRBD2 matching 7 bases. The sequenced sample was PBMCs. CDR3 amino acids: CAWSSGKAKNIQYF. The CDR3 region has the DNA TGTGCCTGGAGTAGCGGGAAGGCCAAAAACATTCAGTACTTC.